The T cell receptor (beta chain) under discussion was sequenced for a study of T cell changes during pregnancy in multiple sclerosis. With 2 bases clipped from V and 4 bases from J, the junction kept 6 bases outside the gene matches. Germline loops: CDR1 SGHRS, CDR2 YFSETQ. The CDR3 consists of 14 residues. Repertoires were generated with immunoSEQ multiplex PCR, while TCRdb's copy carries only in-frame clones and drops some. The table lists 37,000 or so clones, approximately 94% of them singletons, with approximately 1.6% in the top ten. This chain uses TRBV5-1 with TRBJ2-7; 7 nucleotides agree with TRBD1. The source material was peripheral blood, sampled in the third trimester of pregnancy. The receptor was derived from a female donor with multiple sclerosis, enrolled in a pregnancy study. CDR3 DNA sequence: TGCGCCAGCAGCTTCCTAGGGGGACAGTACGAGCAGTACTTC. As protein: CASSFLGGQYEQYF. The full variable domain, completed using reference TRBV5-1 and TRBJ2-7, is KAGVTQTPRYLIKTRGQQVTLSCSPISGHRSVSWYQQTPGQGLQFLFEYFSETQRNKGNFPGRFSGRQFSNSRSEMNVSTLELGDSALYLCASSFLGGQYEQYFGPGTRLTVT.